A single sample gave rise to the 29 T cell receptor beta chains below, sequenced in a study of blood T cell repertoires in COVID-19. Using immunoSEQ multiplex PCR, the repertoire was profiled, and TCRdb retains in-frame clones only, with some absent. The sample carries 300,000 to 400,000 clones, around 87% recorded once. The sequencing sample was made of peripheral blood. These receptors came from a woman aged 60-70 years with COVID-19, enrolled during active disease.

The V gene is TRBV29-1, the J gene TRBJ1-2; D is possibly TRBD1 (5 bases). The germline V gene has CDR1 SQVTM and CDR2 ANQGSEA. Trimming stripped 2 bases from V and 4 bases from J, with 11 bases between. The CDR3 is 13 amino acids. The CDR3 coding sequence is TGCAGCGTTGAAAGGCAGGGTCCCTATGGCTACACCTTC. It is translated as CSVERQGPYGYTF.

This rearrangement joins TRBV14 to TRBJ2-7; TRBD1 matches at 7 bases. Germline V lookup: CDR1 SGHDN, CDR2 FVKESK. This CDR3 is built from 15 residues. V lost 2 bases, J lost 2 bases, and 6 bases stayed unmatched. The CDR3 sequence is CASSQIGQATYEQYF. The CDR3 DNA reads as TGTGCCAGCAGCCAAATCGGACAGGCCACCTACGAGCAGTACTTC.

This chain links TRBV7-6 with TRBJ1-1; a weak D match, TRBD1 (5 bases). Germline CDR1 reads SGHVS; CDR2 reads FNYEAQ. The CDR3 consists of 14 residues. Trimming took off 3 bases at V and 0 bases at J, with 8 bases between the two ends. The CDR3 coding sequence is TGTGCCAGCAGCTTGGGGGGAGTGAACACTGAAGCTTTCTTT. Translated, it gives CASSLGGVNTEAFF.

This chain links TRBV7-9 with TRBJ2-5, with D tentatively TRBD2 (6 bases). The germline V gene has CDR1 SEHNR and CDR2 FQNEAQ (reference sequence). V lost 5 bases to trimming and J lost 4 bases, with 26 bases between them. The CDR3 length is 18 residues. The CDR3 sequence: CASSPKPAGAGRGETQYF. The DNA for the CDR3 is TGTGCCAGCAGCCCAAAACCAGCTGGAGCGGGCCGAGGAGAGACCCAGTACTTC.

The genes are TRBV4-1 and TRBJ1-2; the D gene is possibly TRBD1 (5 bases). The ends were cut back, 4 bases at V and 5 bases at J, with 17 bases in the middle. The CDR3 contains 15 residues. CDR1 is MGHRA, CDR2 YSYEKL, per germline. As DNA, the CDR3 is TGCGCCAGCAGCCCCCGGGAGGGGAAAGTTTATGGCTACACCTTC. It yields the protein CASSPREGKVYGYTF.

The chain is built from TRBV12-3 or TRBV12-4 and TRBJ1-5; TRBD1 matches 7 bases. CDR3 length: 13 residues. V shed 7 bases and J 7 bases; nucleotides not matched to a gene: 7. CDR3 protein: CASTTGMGQPQHF. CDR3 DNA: TGTGCCAGCACGACAGGGATGGGGCAGCCCCAGCATTTT.

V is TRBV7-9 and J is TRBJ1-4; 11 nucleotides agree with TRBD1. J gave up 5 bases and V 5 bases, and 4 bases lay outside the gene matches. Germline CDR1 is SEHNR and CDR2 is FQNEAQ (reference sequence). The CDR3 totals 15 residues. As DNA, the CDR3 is TGTGCCAGCAGCCCTGGACAGGGGGCGAATGAAAAACTGTTTTTT. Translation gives CASSPGQGANEKLFF.

This chain's CDR3 is CASSLESNRMTQPQHF. CDR3 DNA: TGTGCCAGCAGCTTAGAGTCGAACAGAATGACTCAGCCCCAGCATTTT. V usage is TRBV7-2 and J usage is TRBJ1-5; D remains ambiguous. Trimming cost V 1 base and J 6 bases, with 16 bases left between them. This CDR3 spans 16 amino acids. Germline CDR1 reads SGHTA; CDR2 reads FQGNSA. Based on the CDR3 plus reference TRBV7-2 and TRBJ1-5, the full variable domain is GAGVSQSPSNKVTEKGKDVELRCDPISGHTALYWYRQSLGQGLEFLIYFQGNSAPDKSGLPSDRFSAERTGGSVSTLTIQRTQQEDSAVYLCASSLESNRMTQPQHFGDGTRLSIL.

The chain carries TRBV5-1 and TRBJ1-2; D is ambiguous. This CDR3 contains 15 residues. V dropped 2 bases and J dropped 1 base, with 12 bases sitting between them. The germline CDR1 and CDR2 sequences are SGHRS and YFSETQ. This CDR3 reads CASSFASGHNYGYTF. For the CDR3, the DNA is TGCGCCAGCAGCTTCGCGTCAGGCCATAACTATGGCTACACCTTC.

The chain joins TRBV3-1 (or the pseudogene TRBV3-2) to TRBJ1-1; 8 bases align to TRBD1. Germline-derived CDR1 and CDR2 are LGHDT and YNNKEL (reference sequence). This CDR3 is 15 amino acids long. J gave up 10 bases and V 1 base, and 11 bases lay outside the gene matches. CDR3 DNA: TGTGCCAGCAGCCAAGGAGGACAGGGAAAAATCCGAGCTTTCTTT. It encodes CASSQGGQGKIRAFF.

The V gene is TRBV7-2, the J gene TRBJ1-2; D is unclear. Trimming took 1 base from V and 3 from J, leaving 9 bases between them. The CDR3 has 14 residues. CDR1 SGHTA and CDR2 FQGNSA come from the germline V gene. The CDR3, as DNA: TGTGCCAGCAGCTTAGTAGGAGCGCACTATGGCTACACCTTC. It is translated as CASSLVGAHYGYTF.

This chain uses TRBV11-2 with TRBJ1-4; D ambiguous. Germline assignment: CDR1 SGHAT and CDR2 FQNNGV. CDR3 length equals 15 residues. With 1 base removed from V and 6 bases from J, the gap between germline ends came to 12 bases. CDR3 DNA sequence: TGTGCCAGCAGCTTAGCCCCAGGCCGTTATGAAAAACTGTTTTTT. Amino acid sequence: CASSLAPGRYEKLFF. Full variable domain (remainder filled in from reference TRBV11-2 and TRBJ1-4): EAGVAQSPRYKIIEKRQSVAFWCNPISGHATLYWYQQILGQGPKLLIQFQNNGVVDDSQLPKDRFSAERLKGVDSTLKIQPAKLEDSAVYLCASSLAPGRYEKLFFGSGTQLSVL.

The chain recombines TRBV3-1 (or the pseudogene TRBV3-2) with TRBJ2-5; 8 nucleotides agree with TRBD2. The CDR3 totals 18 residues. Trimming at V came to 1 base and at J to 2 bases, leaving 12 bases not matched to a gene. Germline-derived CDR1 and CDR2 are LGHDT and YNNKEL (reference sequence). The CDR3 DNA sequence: TGTGCCAGCAGCCAAGGTCGGTCTAGCGGGTCCAGACAAGAGACCCAGTACTTC. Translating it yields CASSQGRSSGSRQETQYF.

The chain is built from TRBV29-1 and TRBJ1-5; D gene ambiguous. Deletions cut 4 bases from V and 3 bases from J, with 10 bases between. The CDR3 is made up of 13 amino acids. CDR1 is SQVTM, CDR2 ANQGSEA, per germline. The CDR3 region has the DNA TGCAGCGTTGCTATGCATCACAATCAGCCCCAGCATTTT. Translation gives CSVAMHHNQPQHF.

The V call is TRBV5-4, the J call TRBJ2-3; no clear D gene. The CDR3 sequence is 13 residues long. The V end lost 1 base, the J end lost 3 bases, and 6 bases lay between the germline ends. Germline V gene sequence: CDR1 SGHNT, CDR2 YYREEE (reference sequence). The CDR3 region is CASSLPGTDTQYF. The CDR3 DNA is TGTGCCAGCAGCTTGCCCGGGACAGATACGCAGTATTTT.

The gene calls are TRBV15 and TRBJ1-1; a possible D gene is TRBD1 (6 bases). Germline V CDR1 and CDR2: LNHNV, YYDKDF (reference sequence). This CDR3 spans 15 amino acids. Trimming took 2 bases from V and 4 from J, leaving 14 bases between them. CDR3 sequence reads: CATSRLGQGSTEAFF. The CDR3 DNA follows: TGTGCCACCAGCAGATTGGGGCAGGGGAGCACTGAAGCTTTCTTT.

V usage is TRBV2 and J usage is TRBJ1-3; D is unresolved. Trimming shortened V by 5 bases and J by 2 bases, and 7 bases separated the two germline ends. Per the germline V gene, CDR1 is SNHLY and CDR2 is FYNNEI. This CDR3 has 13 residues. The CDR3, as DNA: TGTGCCAGCAGTATCTTAACTGGAAACACCATATATTTT. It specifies CASSILTGNTIYF.

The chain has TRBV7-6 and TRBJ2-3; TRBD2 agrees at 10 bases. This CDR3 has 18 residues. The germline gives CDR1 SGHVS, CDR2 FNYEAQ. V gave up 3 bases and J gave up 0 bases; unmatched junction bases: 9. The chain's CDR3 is CASSLPSRTSGSTDTQYF. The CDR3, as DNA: TGTGCCAGCAGCTTGCCGTCCCGGACTAGCGGTAGCACAGATACGCAGTATTTT.

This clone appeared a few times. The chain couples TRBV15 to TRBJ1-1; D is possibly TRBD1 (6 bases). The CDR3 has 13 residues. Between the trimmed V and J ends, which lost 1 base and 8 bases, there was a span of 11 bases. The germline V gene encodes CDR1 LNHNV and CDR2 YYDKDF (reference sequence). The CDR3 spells CATSRGEGGEAFF. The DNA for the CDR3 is TGTGCCACCAGCAGAGGGGAGGGGGGCGAAGCTTTCTTT. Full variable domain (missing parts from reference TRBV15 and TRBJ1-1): DAMVIQNPRYQVTQFGKPVTLSCSQTLNHNVMYWYQQKSSQAPKLLFHYYDKDFNNEADTPDNFQSRRPNTSFCFLDIRSPGLGDTAMYLCATSRGEGGEAFFGQGTRLTVV.

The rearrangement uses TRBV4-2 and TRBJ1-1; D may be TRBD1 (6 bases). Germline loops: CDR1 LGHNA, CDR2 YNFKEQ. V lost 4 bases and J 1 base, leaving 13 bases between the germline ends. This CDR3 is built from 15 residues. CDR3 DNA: TGTGCCAGCAGCCGGGCAGGGGAGGGGAACACTGAAGCTTTCTTT. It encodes CASSRAGEGNTEAFF.

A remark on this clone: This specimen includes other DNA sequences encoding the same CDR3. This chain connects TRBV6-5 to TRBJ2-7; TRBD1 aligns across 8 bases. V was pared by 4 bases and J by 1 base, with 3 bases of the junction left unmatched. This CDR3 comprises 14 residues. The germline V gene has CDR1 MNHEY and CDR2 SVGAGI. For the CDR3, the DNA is TGTGCCAGCAGTTCCGACAGGGGTTCCTACGAGCAGTACTTC. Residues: CASSSDRGSYEQYF.

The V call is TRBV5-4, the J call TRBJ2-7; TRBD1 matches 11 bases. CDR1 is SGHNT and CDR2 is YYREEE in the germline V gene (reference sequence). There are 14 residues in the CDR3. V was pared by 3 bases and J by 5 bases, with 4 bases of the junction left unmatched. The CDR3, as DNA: TGTGCCAGCAGCTACCGGACAGGGGGCGACGAGCAGTACTTC. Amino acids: CASSYRTGGDEQYF.

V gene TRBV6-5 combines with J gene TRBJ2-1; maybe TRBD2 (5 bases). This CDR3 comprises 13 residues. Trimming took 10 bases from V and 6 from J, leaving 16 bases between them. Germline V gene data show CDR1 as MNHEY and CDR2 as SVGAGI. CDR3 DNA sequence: TGTGCCACCGGAGGAGTTTTAGGCAATGAGCAGTTCTTC. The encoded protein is CATGGVLGNEQFF.

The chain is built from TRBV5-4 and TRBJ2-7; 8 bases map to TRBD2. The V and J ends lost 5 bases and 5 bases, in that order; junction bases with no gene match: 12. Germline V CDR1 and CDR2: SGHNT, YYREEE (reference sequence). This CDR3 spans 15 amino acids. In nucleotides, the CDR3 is TGTGCCAGCAGACCCCTGGGCGGGGGGCGCAACGAGCAGTACTTC. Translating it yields CASRPLGGGRNEQYF. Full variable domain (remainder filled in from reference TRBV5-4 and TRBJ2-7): ETGVTQSPTHLIKTRGQQVTLRCSSQSGHNTVSWYQQALGQGPQFIFQYYREEENGRGNFPPRFSGLQFPNYSSELNVNALELDDSALYLCASRPLGGGRNEQYFGPGTRLTVT.

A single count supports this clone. The CDR3 loop reads CASSGLRGDTQYF. CDR3 DNA sequence: TGTGCCAGCTCAGGGCTGCGGGGAGATACGCAGTATTTT. V gene TRBV18 combines with J gene TRBJ2-3, with D possibly being TRBD2 (6 bases). Per the germline V gene, CDR1 is KGHSH and CDR2 is LQKENI. This CDR3 has 13 amino acids. The V end was cut by 5 bases, the J end by 5 bases, with 11 bases between.

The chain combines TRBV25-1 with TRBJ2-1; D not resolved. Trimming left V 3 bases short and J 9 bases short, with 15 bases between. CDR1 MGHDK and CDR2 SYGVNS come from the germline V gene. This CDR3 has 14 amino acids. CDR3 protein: CASSDPPHTGEQFF. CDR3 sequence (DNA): TGTGCCAGCAGTGACCCCCCCCACACGGGTGAGCAGTTCTTC.

Written as DNA, the CDR3 is TGCGCCGGGGCCCCTAGCGGGGGGCCCCAAGAGACCCAGTACTTC. As protein: CAGAPSGGPQETQYF. The V and J genes are TRBV5-1 and TRBJ2-5; TRBD2 aligns across 11 bases. The ends lost 10 bases at V and 1 base at J; junction bases unmatched: 9. The CDR3 is 15 amino acids. Germline-derived CDR1 and CDR2 are SGHRS and YFSETQ.

CDR3 sequence: CASSFRTSKNIQYF. The CDR3 DNA follows: TGTGCCAGCAGTTTTCGGACTAGCAAAAACATTCAGTACTTC. The genes are TRBV27 and TRBJ2-4; 7 nucleotides align to TRBD2. The CDR3 length is 14 residues. The germline V gene has CDR1 MNHEY and CDR2 SMNVEV (reference sequence). V lost 3 bases, J lost 3 bases, and 2 bases stayed unmatched.

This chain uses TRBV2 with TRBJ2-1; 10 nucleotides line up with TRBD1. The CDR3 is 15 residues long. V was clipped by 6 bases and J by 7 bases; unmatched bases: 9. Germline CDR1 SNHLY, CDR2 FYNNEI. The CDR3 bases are TGTGCCAGCAGGGACCGGGACAGGGGCTCTAATGAGCAGTTCTTC. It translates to CASRDRDRGSNEQFF. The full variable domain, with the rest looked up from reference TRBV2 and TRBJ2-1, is EPEVTQTPSHQVTQMGQEVILRCVPISNHLYFYWYRQILGQKVEFLVSFYNNEISEKSEIFDDQFSVERPDGSNFTLKIRSTKLEDSAMYFCASRDRDRGSNEQFFGPGTRLTVL.